Given below is one T cell receptor beta chain in context. Authors' methods: Reference gene primer amplification gave estimated nucleated cell counts. Repertoires were generated with immunoSEQ multiplex PCR, while TCRdb's copy carries only in-frame clones and drops some. V and J calls and clone size are as listed in that table; D and trimming were resolved from the DNA. The profile covers a few hundred thousand clones, with roughly 86% appearing a single time and more than 0.85% taken by the ten largest. The data stem from a study of blood T cell repertoires in COVID-19. About the research overall: The samples span acute and convalescent COVID-19 from the United States, Italy and Spain. T cells, B-cell-depleted T cells, or PBMCs supplied cDNA or gDNA.

The sample comprised peripheral blood. The TCR sequence derives from a human donor with acute or convalescent COVID-19. The donor label of this sample is uncertain.

The CDR3 region is CASSLHGAGGNEQFF. In DNA, the CDR3 is TGTGCCAGCAGCCTCCACGGTGCCGGGGGCAATGAGCAGTTCTTC. The chain joins TRBV11-3 to TRBJ2-1; weak D call: TRBD2 (6 bases). This CDR3 is built from 15 residues. In germline, CDR1 is SGHNT, CDR2 YENEEA. Trimming took 5 bases from V and 6 from J, leaving 17 bases between them.